This T cell receptor beta chain was recorded in a study of glioma-infiltrating T cells. The iRepertoire nested amplicon-rescue multiplex PCR amplified TCR alpha and beta CDR3s from RNA. TCRdb called the multiplex PCR reads again in MiXCR, with one record for every CDR3 protein. In the table there are several thousand distinct CDR3 sequences, roughly 42% of which are singletons. Study-level points and caveats: CDR3 overlap between tissue and blood was very small.

This clonotype showed up many times. What it binds is unknown. The specimen sequenced was glioma tissue, nonneoplastic brain tissue, or PBMCs (not recorded which). The TCR comes from a human donor with low-grade glioma or glioblastoma, undergoing nonglioma brain surgery, or in good health (not recorded which).

The CDR3 DNA sequence: TGCAGCGGCCAGACAGTGAACACTGAAGCTTTCTTT. Translated: CSGQTVNTEAFF. The V gene is TRBV29-1, the J gene TRBJ1-1; D is possibly TRBD1 (5 bases). V was shortened by 7 bases and J by 0 bases, with 9 bases between the two germline ends. Germline V gene sequence: CDR1 SQVTM, CDR2 ANQGSEA. This CDR3 region has 12 residues.